What follows are 18 T cell receptor beta chains derived from one specimen sequenced in a study of blood T cell repertoires in COVID-19. Libraries were prepared by immunoSEQ multiplex PCR; TCRdb keeps only in-frame clonotypes and omits some of them. The repertoire holds 100,000 or so clones, with 87% as singletons. Specimen: peripheral blood. These receptors came from a woman aged 45-59 years with COVID-19, enrolled during active disease.

The J gene is TRBJ1-1, the V gene TRBV6-5; TRBD1 agrees at 7 bases. CDR1 MNHEY and CDR2 SVGAGI come from the germline V gene. CDR3 size: 14 residues. J gave up 4 bases and V 6 bases, and 8 bases lay outside the gene matches. CDR3: CASRRTGSATEAFF. Written as DNA, the CDR3 is TGTGCCAGCAGGCGGACAGGATCCGCCACTGAAGCTTTCTTT.

CDR3 DNA: TGTGCCAGCAAGATCGCCTCCGTCTGGCCGGAAGAGGATGGCTACACCTTC. Translated, it gives CASKIASVWPEEDGYTF. The chain has TRBV2 and TRBJ1-2, with D unclear. The CDR3 sequence is 17 residues long. V was clipped by 7 bases and J by 6 bases, with 27 bases between them. Germline CDR1 SNHLY, CDR2 FYNNEI.

This clone was detected a few times. V is TRBV3-1 (or the pseudogene TRBV3-2) and J is TRBJ2-7; D is perhaps TRBD1 (5 bases). CDR1 and CDR2 (germline): LGHDT, YNNKEL (reference sequence). The CDR3 sequence is 17 residues long. Trimming removed 0 bases from V and 6 bases from J, with 21 bases in between. The chain's CDR3 is CASSQDTWVARASEQYF. Written as DNA, the CDR3 is TGTGCCAGCAGCCAAGATACCTGGGTTGCCAGGGCGTCCGAGCAGTACTTC.

The genes are TRBV7-2 and TRBJ1-2; 8 positions agree with TRBD1. After removal of 4 bases from V and 4 bases from J, the junction contained 8 bases not matched to a gene. CDR1 SGHTA and CDR2 FQGNSA come from the germline V gene. The CDR3 loop spans 15 amino acids. The CDR3 loop reads CASSSNQGASYGYTF. The CDR3 DNA sequence: TGTGCCAGCAGCTCAAACCAGGGGGCAAGCTATGGCTACACCTTC.

This rearrangement joins TRBV9 to TRBJ1-2; the D is unclear. The ends were cut back, 1 base at V and 1 base at J, with 5 bases in the middle. The V gene's germline CDR1 is SGDLS and CDR2 YYNGEE. The CDR3 sequence is 13 residues long. CDR3: CASSVTGNYGYTF. The CDR3 coding sequence is TGTGCCAGCAGCGTAACCGGTAACTATGGCTACACCTTC.

This clone was seen just once. This rearrangement joins TRBV4-3 to TRBJ2-1; D perhaps matches TRBD1 (5 bases). Germline V gives CDR1 LGHNA, CDR2 YSLEER. The germline V and J ends were trimmed by 0 bases and 6 bases, with 15 bases remaining between them. This CDR3 region has 16 residues. The CDR3 reads CASSQEGAGKGNEQFF. CDR3 bases: TGCGCCAGCAGCCAAGAGGGTGCAGGGAAGGGCAATGAGCAGTTCTTC.

The chain uses TRBV4-3 and TRBJ1-6, with TRBD1 as a possible D gene (5 bases). This CDR3 spans 18 amino acids. Germline values: CDR1 LGHNA, CDR2 YSLEER. Trimming shortened V by 0 bases and J by 0 bases, and 12 bases separated the two germline ends. CDR3 DNA sequence: TGCGCCAGCAGCCAAGAGACCCAGGGCAGCTCCTATAATTCACCCCTCCACTTT. Protein product: CASSQETQGSSYNSPLHF.

The rearrangement links TRBV28 to TRBJ1-1; weak D call: TRBD1 (6 bases). The CDR3 has 15 residues. Trimming took off 6 bases at V and 2 bases at J, with 16 bases between the two ends. Germline CDR1 reads MDHEN; CDR2 reads SYDVKM. This CDR3 is CASSQRQVVNTEAFF. In DNA form, the CDR3 reads TGTGCCAGCAGCCAAAGACAGGTGGTAAACACTGAAGCTTTCTTT.

This chain connects TRBV5-1 to TRBJ2-3, with 13 bases matching TRBD2. CDR3 length: 17 amino acids. In germline, CDR1 is SGHRS, CDR2 YFSETQ. J was trimmed by 3 bases and V by 0 bases; bases with no gene match: 4. The CDR3 loop reads CASSLVLAGGPTDTQYF. Written as DNA, the CDR3 is TGCGCCAGCAGCTTGGTACTAGCGGGGGGGCCGACAGATACGCAGTATTTT.

J is TRBJ2-1 and V is TRBV7-3, with D possibly TRBD2 on 5 matching bases. There are 14 residues in the CDR3. V gave up 2 bases and J gave up 7 bases, with 12 bases separating them. Per germline, CDR1 SGHTA and CDR2 FQGTGA. CDR3 protein: CASSLVAGGNEQFF. In DNA form, the CDR3 reads TGTGCCAGCAGCTTAGTGGCAGGCGGGAATGAGCAGTTCTTC.

The V and J genes are TRBV12-5 and TRBJ1-2, with D perhaps TRBD1 (6 bases). The CDR3 is 14 amino acids. Trimming took off 2 bases at V and 9 bases at J, with 16 bases between the two ends. CDR1 LGHNT and CDR2 FRNRAP come from the germline V gene. The CDR3 coding sequence is TGTGCTAGTGGTTTGCCCGGACAGCAACTTAGCTACACCTTC. Amino acids: CASGLPGQQLSYTF.

As DNA, the CDR3 is TGTGCCAGTAGTTTCCTCCGGGAGGTCAATCAGCCCCAGCATTTT. Its protein is CASSFLREVNQPQHF. The chain links TRBV19 to TRBJ1-5; D gene unclear. Germline V gene data show CDR1 as LNHDA and CDR2 as SQIVND (reference sequence). The CDR3 runs 15 residues. Between the trimmed V and J ends, which lost 5 bases and 3 bases, there was a span of 14 bases.

The DNA of the CDR3 is TGTGCCAGCAGATTGACAGGGGACACTGAAGCTTTCTTT. Protein product: CASRLTGDTEAFF. V is TRBV7-2 and J is TRBJ1-1, with 8 bases lining up with TRBD1. There are 13 residues in the CDR3. V trimming: 6 bases; J trimming: 3 bases; junction bases outside the gene matches: 3. CDR1 and CDR2 from the germline V gene are SGHTA and FQGNSA.

This chain connects TRBV28 to TRBJ2-3; maybe TRBD1 (5 bases). Germline V gene sequence: CDR1 MDHEN, CDR2 SYDVKM. The ends were cut back, 3 bases at V and 6 bases at J, with 13 bases in the middle. The CDR3 is 14 residues long. The DNA of the CDR3 is TGTGCCAGCAGTTTTGTAGGGGTTCGGGATACGCAGTATTTT. It specifies CASSFVGVRDTQYF.

The CDR3 region is CAWSRDTNQPQHF. The DNA for the CDR3 is TGTGCCTGGAGCCGAGACACTAATCAGCCCCAGCATTTT. This chain uses TRBV30 with TRBJ1-5, with D hard to call. The CDR3 contains 13 residues. Trimming stripped 3 bases from V and 4 bases from J, with 10 bases between. Per the germline V gene, CDR1 is GTSNPN and CDR2 is SVGIG (reference sequence).

The rearrangement uses TRBV20-1 and TRBJ1-2, with D unclear. The germline CDR1 and CDR2 sequences are DFQATT and SNEGSKA (reference sequence). The CDR3 consists of 11 residues. The V and J ends lost 6 bases and 7 bases respectively, with 12 bases between them. This CDR3 is CSAGANSGYTF. The CDR3, as DNA: TGCAGTGCCGGTGCAAATTCTGGCTACACCTTC.

As for this clone: This sample also contains other DNA sequences that code for the same CDR3. V and J are TRBV3-1 (or the pseudogene TRBV3-2) and TRBJ1-5, with 7 bases that match TRBD1. Germline V gene lookup returns CDR1 LGHDT and CDR2 YNNKEL (reference sequence). This CDR3 comprises 14 residues. The J segment lost 4 bases and the V segment lost 3 bases, leaving 3 bases of the junction unmatched. This CDR3 reads CASSHTGENQPQHF. The CDR3 bases are TGTGCCAGCAGCCACACAGGGGAAAATCAGCCCCAGCATTTT.

This chain connects TRBV27 to TRBJ1-2; tentative D call: TRBD1 (5 bases). The CDR3 is 13 amino acids. V was pared by 7 bases and J by 5 bases, with 14 bases between. CDR1 MNHEY and CDR2 SMNVEV come from the germline V gene (reference sequence). CDR3 DNA sequence: TGTGCCAGCAAGGAGGGGTTATGGTATGGCTACACCTTC. The encoded protein is CASKEGLWYGYTF.